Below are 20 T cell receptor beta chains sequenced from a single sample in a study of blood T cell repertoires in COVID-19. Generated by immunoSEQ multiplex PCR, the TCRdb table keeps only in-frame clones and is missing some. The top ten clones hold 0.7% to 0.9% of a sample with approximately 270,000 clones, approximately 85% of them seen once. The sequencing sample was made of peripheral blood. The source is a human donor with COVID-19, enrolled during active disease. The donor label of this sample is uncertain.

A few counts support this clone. This CDR3 reads CASNTPALETQYF. CDR3 sequence (DNA): TGTGCCAGCAACACCCCTGCCTTGGAGACCCAGTACTTC. This sequence joins TRBV28 and TRBJ2-5; D call uncertain. Germline V gene data show CDR1 as MDHEN and CDR2 as SYDVKM. Trimming removed 7 bases at V and 5 bases at J, with 14 bases between. This CDR3 region has 13 residues.

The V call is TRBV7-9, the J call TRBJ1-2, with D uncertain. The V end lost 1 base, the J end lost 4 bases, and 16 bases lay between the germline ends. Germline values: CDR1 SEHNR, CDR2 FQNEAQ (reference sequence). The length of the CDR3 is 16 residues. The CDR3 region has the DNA TGTGCCAGCAGCTTAGGTATTACGGCGGGGATCTATGGCTACACCTTC. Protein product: CASSLGITAGIYGYTF.

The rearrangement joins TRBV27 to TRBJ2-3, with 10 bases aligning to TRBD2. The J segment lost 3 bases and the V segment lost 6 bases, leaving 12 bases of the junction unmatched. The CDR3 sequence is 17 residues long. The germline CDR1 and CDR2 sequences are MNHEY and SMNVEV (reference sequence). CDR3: CASRVWSGRGGTDTQYF. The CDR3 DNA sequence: TGTGCCAGCAGGGTCTGGAGCGGGAGGGGTGGAACAGATACGCAGTATTTT.

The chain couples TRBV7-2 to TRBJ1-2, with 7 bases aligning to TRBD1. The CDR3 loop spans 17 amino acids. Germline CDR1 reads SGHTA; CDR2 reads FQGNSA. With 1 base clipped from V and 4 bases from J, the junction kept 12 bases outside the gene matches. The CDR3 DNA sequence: TGTGCCAGCAGCTTAGGTCTCGGACAGGCCTCTTCCTATGGCTACACCTTC. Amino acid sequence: CASSLGLGQASSYGYTF.

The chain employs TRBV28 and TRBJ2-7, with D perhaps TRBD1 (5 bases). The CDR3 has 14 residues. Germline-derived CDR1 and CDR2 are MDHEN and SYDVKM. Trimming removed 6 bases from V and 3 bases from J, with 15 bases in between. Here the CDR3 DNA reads TGTGCCAGCAGCTTGCAGGGTATTTTCTACGAGCAGTACTTC. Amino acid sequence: CASSLQGIFYEQYF.

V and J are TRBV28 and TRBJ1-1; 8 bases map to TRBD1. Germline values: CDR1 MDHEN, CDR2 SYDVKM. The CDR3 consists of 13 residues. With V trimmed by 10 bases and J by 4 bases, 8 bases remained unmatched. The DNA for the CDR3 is TGTGCCATCTACAGGGGGTCTTCCACTGAAGCTTTCTTT. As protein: CAIYRGSSTEAFF.

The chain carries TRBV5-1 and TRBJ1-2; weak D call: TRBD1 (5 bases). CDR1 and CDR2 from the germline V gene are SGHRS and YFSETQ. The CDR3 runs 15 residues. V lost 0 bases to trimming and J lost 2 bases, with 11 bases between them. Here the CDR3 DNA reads TGCGCCAGCAGCTTGGAGGTCTCAGGGAACTATGGCTACACCTTC. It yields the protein CASSLEVSGNYGYTF.

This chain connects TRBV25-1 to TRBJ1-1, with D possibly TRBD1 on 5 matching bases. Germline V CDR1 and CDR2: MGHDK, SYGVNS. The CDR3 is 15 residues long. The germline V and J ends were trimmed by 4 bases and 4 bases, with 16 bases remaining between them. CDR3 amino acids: CASSADGHWSTEAFF. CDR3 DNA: TGTGCCAGCAGTGCTGACGGACATTGGAGCACTGAAGCTTTCTTT.

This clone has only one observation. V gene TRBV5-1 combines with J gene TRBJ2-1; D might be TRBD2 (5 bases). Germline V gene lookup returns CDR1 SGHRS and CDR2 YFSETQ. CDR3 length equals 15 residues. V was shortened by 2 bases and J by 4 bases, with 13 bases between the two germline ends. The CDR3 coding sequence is TGCGCCAGCAGCTTAGCCATCGGACTGTACAATGAGCAGTTCTTC. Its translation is CASSLAIGLYNEQFF.

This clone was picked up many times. As DNA, the CDR3 is TGTGCCAGCAGTTTAAGGTCAGGGGTGTCACCCCTCCACTTT. Encoded protein: CASSLRSGVSPLHF. The V gene is TRBV27, the J gene TRBJ1-6; the D gene is possibly TRBD1 (6 bases). This CDR3 is built from 14 residues. Trimming cost V 2 bases and J 10 bases, with 12 bases left between them. Germline V CDR1 and CDR2: MNHEY, SMNVEV (reference sequence).

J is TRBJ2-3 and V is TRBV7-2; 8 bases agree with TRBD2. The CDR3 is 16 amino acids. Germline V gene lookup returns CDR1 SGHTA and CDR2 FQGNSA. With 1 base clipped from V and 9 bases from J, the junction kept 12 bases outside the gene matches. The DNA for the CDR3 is TGTGCCAGCAGCTTAGTAGCGGGACGGGACCGGGGGACGCAGTATTTT. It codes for CASSLVAGRDRGTQYF.

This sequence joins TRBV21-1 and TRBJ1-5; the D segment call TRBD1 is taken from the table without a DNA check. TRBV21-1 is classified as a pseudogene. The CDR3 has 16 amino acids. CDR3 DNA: TGTGCCAGCAGCAAAAAGGGGGGACAGGTAAATCAGCCCCAGCATTTT. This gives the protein CASSKKGGQVNQPQHF.

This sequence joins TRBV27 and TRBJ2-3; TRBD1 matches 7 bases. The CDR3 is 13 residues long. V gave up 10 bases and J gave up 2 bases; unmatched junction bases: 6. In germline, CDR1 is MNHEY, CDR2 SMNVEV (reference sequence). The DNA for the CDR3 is TGTGCCACCTCGACAGGGCTCACAGATACGCAGTATTTT. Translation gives CATSTGLTDTQYF.

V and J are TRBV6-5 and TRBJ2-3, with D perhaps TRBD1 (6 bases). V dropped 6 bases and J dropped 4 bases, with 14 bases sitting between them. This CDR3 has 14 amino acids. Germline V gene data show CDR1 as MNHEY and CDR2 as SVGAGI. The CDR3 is CASSPQGAADTQYF. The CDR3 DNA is TGTGCCAGCAGCCCACAGGGTGCCGCAGATACGCAGTATTTT.

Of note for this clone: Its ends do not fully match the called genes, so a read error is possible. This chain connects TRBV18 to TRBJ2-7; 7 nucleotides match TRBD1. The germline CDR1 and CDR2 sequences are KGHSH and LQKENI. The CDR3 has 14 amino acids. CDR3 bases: TGTGCCAGCTCACCACTCGGACCGACAGGGCCTAGTTTCTTC. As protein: CASSPLGPTGPSFF.

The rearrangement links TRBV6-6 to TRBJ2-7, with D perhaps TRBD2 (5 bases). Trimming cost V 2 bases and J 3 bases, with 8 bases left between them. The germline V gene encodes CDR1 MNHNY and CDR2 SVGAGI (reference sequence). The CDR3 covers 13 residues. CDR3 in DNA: TGTGCCAGCAGTTACACGGGGAACTACGAGCAGTACTTC. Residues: CASSYTGNYEQYF.

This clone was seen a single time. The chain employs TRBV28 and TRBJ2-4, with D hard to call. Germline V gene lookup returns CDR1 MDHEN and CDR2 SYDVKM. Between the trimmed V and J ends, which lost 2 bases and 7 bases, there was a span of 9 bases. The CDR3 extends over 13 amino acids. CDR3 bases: TGTGCCAGCAGTTTACAGTCCCACAACATTCAGTACTTC. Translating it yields CASSLQSHNIQYF.

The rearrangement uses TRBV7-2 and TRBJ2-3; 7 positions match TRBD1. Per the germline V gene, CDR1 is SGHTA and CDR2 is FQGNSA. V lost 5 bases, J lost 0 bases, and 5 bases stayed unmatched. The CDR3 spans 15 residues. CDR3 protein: CASSPGQTSTDTQYF. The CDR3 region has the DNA TGTGCCAGCAGCCCGGGACAGACTAGCACAGATACGCAGTATTTT.

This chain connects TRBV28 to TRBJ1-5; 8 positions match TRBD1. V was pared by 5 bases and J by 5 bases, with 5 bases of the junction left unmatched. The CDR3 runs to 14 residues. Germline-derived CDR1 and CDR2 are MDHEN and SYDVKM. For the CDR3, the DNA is TGTGCCAGCAGTGGAAGGACAGGGTATCAGCCCCAGCATTTT. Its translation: CASSGRTGYQPQHF. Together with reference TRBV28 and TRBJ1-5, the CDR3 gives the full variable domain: DVKVTQSSRYLVKRTGEKVFLECVQDMDHENMFWYRQDPGLGLRLIYFSYDVKMKEKGDIPEGYSVSREKKERFSLILESASTNQTSMYLCASSGRTGYQPQHFGDGTRLSIL.

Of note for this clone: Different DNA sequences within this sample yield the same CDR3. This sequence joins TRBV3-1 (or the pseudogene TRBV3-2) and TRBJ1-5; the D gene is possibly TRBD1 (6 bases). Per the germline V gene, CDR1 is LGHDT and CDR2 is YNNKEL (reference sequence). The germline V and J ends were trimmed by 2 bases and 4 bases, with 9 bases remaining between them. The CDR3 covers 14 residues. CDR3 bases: TGTGCCAGCAGCCAAAGGGGGGGGAATCAGCCCCAGCATTTT. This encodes CASSQRGGNQPQHF.